Shown below are 14 T cell receptor beta chains from a single sample sequenced in a study of blood T cells in healthy people across ages. A J-beta primer mix and a sample-barcoded 5' primer were used in a second PCR of roughly 6 to 12 cycles. TCRdb re-derived calls from the 5' RACE reads in MiXCR, one entry per CDR3 protein. The data show 800,000 or so distinct CDR3 sequences, 55% to 65% seen once. The specimen sequenced was blood. The source of these receptors is a man aged 25-40 years in good health.

DNA for the CDR3: TGTGCCTGGAGCGCTCCCAGGGACGGTACCTACGAGCAGTACTTC. Protein: CAWSAPRDGTYEQYF. The V call is TRBV30, the J call TRBJ2-7, with D perhaps assigned TRBD1 or TRBD2 (5 bases each). There are 15 residues in the CDR3. V was pared by 3 bases and J by 2 bases, with 17 bases between. The germline V gene encodes CDR1 GTSNPN and CDR2 SVGIG (reference sequence).

This chain uses TRBV7-9 with TRBJ1-2, with 7 bases matching TRBD1. The germline V gene encodes CDR1 SEHNR and CDR2 FQNEAQ (reference sequence). The CDR3 length is 14 residues. J lost 6 bases, V lost 4 bases, and 8 bases had no gene match. The CDR3: CASSSKSTGDGYTF. The CDR3 DNA sequence: TGTGCCAGCAGCTCAAAATCTACAGGGGATGGCTACACCTTC.

This clonotype has a handful of counts. The chain couples TRBV2 to TRBJ1-1, with 11 bases lining up with TRBD1. The length of the CDR3 is 14 residues. V was clipped by 6 bases and J by 5 bases; unmatched bases: 5. The germline CDR1 and CDR2 sequences are SNHLY and FYNNEI. Written as DNA, the CDR3 is TGTGCCAGCAGCGGACAGGGGGCGCGTACTGAAGCTTTCTTT. As protein: CASSGQGARTEAFF.

In DNA, the CDR3 is TGTGCCAGCAGCCGCCTTGGAGGCAGGGCTAACATTCAGTACTTC. Its protein product is CASSRLGGRANIQYF. The rearrangement links TRBV14 to TRBJ2-5; either TRBD1 or TRBD2 may fit D (5 bases each). The DNA end is more similar to TRBJ2-4, so the J call may be wrong. CDR1 is SGHDN, CDR2 FVKESK, per germline. The CDR3 spans 15 residues.

The chain is built from TRBV27 and TRBJ2-5; D not resolved. With the DNA end fitting TRBJ2-7 better, the J assignment may be wrong. Per germline, CDR1 MNHEY and CDR2 SMNVEV (reference sequence). This CDR3 contains 12 residues. Here the CDR3 reads CASMRSTYEQYF. CDR3 coding DNA: TGTGCCAGCATGCGGTCCACCTACGAGCAGTACTTC.

The V gene is TRBV4-3, the J gene TRBJ2-3, with 10 bases that match TRBD2. Trimming at V came to 0 bases and at J to 3 bases, leaving 12 bases not matched to a gene. CDR1 is LGHNA and CDR2 is YSLEER in the germline V gene. The length of the CDR3 is 19 residues. The chain's CDR3 is CASSQDPSGGYDQTDTQYF. The DNA for the CDR3 is TGCGCCAGCAGCCAAGATCCTAGCGGGGGTTACGATCAAACAGATACGCAGTATTTT.

This rearrangement joins TRBV28 to TRBJ1-2, with D unresolved. Germline V lookup: CDR1 MDHEN, CDR2 SYDVKM. The CDR3 totals 12 residues. V was cut by 4 bases and J by 3 bases, with 6 bases left in between. The DNA of the CDR3 is TGTGCCAGCAGTTCTTACGACTATGGCTACACCTTC. This codes for CASSSYDYGYTF.

The V gene is TRBV20-1, the J gene TRBJ2-1; D is unclear. The CDR3 covers 12 residues. CDR1 and CDR2 (germline): DFQATT, SNEGSKA (reference sequence). V was pared by 3 bases and J by 3 bases, with 6 bases between. The chain's CDR3 is CSASLVYNEQFF. The CDR3 DNA reads as TGCAGTGCTAGTCTGGTCTACAATGAGCAGTTCTTC.

As concerns this clonotype: Compared with germline, one end of the junction differs, possibly owing to a read error. The chain links TRBV5-1 to TRBJ2-5; no reliable D call. Gene TRBJ2-7 matches the end of the DNA better, so the J call may be wrong. The V gene's germline CDR1 is SGHRS and CDR2 YFSETQ. The CDR3 sequence is 14 residues long. The CDR3: CAGSFYVGTYEQYF. DNA for the CDR3: TGCGCCGGCAGCTTCTACGTCGGAACCTACGAGCAGTACTTC.

CDR3 sequence (DNA): TGCGCCAGCAGCCAAGACAAGACTAGCCTTCAAGATACGCAGTATTTT. This codes for CASSQDKTSLQDTQYF. The chain links TRBV4-1 to TRBJ2-3; TRBD2 aligns across 7 bases. V shed 0 bases and J 5 bases; nucleotides not matched to a gene: 8. The germline V gene has CDR1 MGHRA and CDR2 YSYEKL. This CDR3 comprises 16 residues.

V gene TRBV9 combines with J gene TRBJ2-1; TRBD1 or TRBD2 may be the D gene (6 bases each). Germline V gene sequence: CDR1 SGDLS, CDR2 YYNGEE. Deletions cut 3 bases from V and 0 bases from J, with 16 bases between. The CDR3 extends over 17 amino acids. The CDR3 region is CASSADLGGPSYNEQFF. As DNA, the CDR3 is TGTGCCAGCAGCGCGGATCTTGGGGGGCCCTCCTACAATGAGCAGTTCTTC.

A remark on this clonotype: At one end, the junction sequence differs from germline, possibly due to a read error. V is TRBV6-5 and J is TRBJ2-5, with D hard to call. Near its end, the DNA agrees better with TRBJ2-7, so the J call may be wrong. The CDR3 totals 12 residues. CDR1 MNHEY and CDR2 SVGAGI come from the germline V gene. The CDR3 nucleotides read TGTGCCGGCAGCTACGTCGGCTACGAGCAGTACTTC. Its translation: CAGSYVGYEQYF.

V usage is TRBV20-1 and J usage is TRBJ2-3; 9 nucleotides match TRBD2. There are 15 residues in the CDR3. Germline values: CDR1 DFQATT, CDR2 SNEGSKA (reference sequence). V shed 2 bases, J shed 5 bases, and the junction held 8 bases outside the gene matches. This chain's CDR3 is CSARNNRLAEDTQYF. For the CDR3, the DNA is TGCAGTGCTAGAAATAACAGACTAGCGGAAGATACGCAGTATTTT.

The chain carries TRBV6-2 or TRBV6-3 and TRBJ2-7, with D perhaps assigned TRBD1 or TRBD2 (5 bases each). The germline V gene encodes CDR1 MNHEY and CDR2 SVGEGT. The CDR3 is 15 amino acids. With 7 bases removed from V and 5 bases from J, the gap between germline ends came to 21 bases. CDR3 sequence reads: CASTVLGRGAHEQYF. The CDR3 DNA reads as TGTGCCAGCACCGTACTGGGACGGGGAGCCCACGAGCAGTACTTC.